Following are 8 T cell receptor beta chains from one sample sequenced in a study of blood T cell repertoires in COVID-19. Sequencing was performed with immunoSEQ multiplex PCR; in TCRdb, only in-frame clones are kept and a portion is missing. The profile shows a few hundred thousand clones, around nine tenths of them singletons. Sequencing used PBMCs or T cells enriched from blood (not recorded which). The source of these receptors is a young woman who had recovered from COVID-19.

V usage is TRBV10-3 and J usage is TRBJ1-2; no firm D call. The CDR3 totals 13 residues. Germline loops: CDR1 ENHRY, CDR2 SYGVKD. Trimming took off 2 bases at V and 5 bases at J, with 9 bases between the two ends. The CDR3, as DNA: TGTGCCATCAGTGAGGGGGAGTGGTATGGCTACACCTTC. It encodes CAISEGEWYGYTF.

J is TRBJ1-4 and V is TRBV9, with 8 positions matching TRBD1. The CDR3 totals 15 residues. V dropped 3 bases and J dropped 4; count of bases not matched to a gene: 5. Germline V lookup: CDR1 SGDLS, CDR2 YYNGEE. The CDR3 here is CASSATGENNEKLFF. CDR3 nucleotides: TGTGCCAGCAGCGCGACAGGGGAGAATAATGAAAAACTGTTTTTT.

V usage is TRBV12-5 and J usage is TRBJ1-5; unclear D gene. Germline loops: CDR1 LGHNT, CDR2 FRNRAP. Deletions cut 4 bases from V and 8 bases from J, with 12 bases between. The CDR3 has 13 amino acids. CDR3 DNA: TGTGCTAGTGGTTCGACACGCATCGAGCCCCAGCATTTT. Its translation is CASGSTRIEPQHF.

The rearrangement links TRBV5-1 to TRBJ2-5; 7 positions agree with TRBD1. This CDR3 is built from 15 residues. CDR1 is SGHRS and CDR2 is YFSETQ in the germline V gene. J lost 0 bases, V lost 4 bases, and 6 bases had no gene match. CDR3 nucleotides: TGCGCCAGCAGCCTGGAGGACAGGTACCAAGAGACCCAGTACTTC. This encodes CASSLEDRYQETQYF.

This clone was detected once. The chain employs TRBV15 and TRBJ1-2, with D maybe TRBD1 (6 bases). The CDR3 length is 15 residues. Germline V gene data show CDR1 as LNHNV and CDR2 as YYDKDF (reference sequence). The V gene lost 0 bases and the J gene lost 6 bases, with 14 bases spanning the gap. The CDR3 reads CATSRDGGKGDGYTF. CDR3 sequence (DNA): TGTGCCACCAGCAGAGATGGGGGCAAAGGGGATGGCTACACCTTC.

The V call is TRBV6-2 or TRBV6-3, the J call TRBJ1-6; 9 bases line up with TRBD1. V lost 2 bases, J lost 7 bases, and 9 bases stayed unmatched. CDR3 size: 17 residues. Germline CDR1 MNHEY, CDR2 SVGEGT. CDR3 amino acids: CASSYPGQGYRNSPLHF. CDR3 DNA: TGTGCCAGCAGTTACCCGGGACAGGGCTATCGGAATTCACCCCTCCACTTT.

The chain has TRBV3-1 (or the pseudogene TRBV3-2) and TRBJ1-6; D is uncertain. Germline loops: CDR1 LGHDT, CDR2 YNNKEL (reference sequence). This CDR3 region has 15 residues. The V end lost 0 bases, the J end lost 5 bases, and 8 bases lay between the germline ends. As DNA, the CDR3 is TGTGCCAGCAGCCAAGAGGGAGCGGATAATTCACCCCTCCACTTT. Protein product: CASSQEGADNSPLHF.

This clone was observed once. The J gene is TRBJ2-7, the V gene TRBV27, with D hard to call. The ends were cut back, 7 bases at V and 2 bases at J, with 15 bases in the middle. The germline CDR1 and CDR2 sequences are MNHEY and SMNVEV (reference sequence). CDR3 size: 14 residues. The DNA for the CDR3 is TGTGCCAGCAAGTTCTCCGCACCTACCTACGAGCAGTACTTC. This encodes CASKFSAPTYEQYF.